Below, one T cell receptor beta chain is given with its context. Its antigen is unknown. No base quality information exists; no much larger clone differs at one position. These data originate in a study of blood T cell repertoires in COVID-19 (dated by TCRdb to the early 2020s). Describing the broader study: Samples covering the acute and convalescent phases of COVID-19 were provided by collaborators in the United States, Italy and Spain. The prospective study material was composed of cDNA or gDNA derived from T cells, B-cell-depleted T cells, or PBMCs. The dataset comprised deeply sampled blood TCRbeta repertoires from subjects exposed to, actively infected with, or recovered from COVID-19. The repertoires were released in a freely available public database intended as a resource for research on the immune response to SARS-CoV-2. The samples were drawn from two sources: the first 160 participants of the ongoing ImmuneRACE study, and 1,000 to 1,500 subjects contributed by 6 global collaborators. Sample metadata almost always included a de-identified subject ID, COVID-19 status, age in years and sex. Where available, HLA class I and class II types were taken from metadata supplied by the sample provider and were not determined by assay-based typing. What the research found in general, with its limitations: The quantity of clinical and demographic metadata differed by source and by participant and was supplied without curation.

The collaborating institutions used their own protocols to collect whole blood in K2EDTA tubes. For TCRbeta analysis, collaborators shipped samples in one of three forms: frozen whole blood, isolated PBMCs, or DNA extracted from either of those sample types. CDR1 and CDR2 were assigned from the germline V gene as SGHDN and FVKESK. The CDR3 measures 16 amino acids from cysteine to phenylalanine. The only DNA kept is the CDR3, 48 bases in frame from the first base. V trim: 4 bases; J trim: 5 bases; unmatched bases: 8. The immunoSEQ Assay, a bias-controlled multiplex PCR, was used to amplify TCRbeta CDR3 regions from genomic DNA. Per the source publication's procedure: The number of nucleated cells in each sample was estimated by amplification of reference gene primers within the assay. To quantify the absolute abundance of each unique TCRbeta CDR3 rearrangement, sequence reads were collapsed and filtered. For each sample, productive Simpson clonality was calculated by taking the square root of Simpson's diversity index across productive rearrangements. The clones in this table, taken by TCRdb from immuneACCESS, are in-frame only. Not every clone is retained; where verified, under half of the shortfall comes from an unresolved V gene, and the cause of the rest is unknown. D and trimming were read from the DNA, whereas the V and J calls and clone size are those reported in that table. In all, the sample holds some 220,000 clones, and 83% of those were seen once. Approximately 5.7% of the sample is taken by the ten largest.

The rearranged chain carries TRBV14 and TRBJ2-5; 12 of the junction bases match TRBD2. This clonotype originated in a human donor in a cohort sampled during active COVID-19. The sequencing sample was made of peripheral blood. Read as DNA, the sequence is TGTGCCAGCAGCCCGCGACTAGCGGGGGAAGCTGAGACCCAGTACTTC. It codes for CASSPRLAGEAETQYF.